One sample yielded the 5 T cell receptor beta chains listed below, sequenced in a study of T cell clonality in common variable immunodeficiency. Profiling relied on immunoSEQ multiplex PCR, and the TCRdb table lists in-frame clones only, not all of them. The profile covers around 55,000 clones, none occurring a single time. Sequenced material: peripheral blood mononuclear cells. Receptors were obtained from a person between 18 and 75 years old in good health.

This clone was observed at least ten times. The sequence runs out 3 residues before the end of the CDR3; the remainder is reconstructed from the germline J gene. This chain connects TRBV20-1 to TRBJ2-3, with 10 bases aligning to TRBD2. Germline-derived CDR1 and CDR2 are DFQATT and SNEGSKA (reference sequence). This CDR3 comprises 19 residues. V shed 6 bases and J 0 bases; nucleotides not matched to a gene: 18. The CDR3 here is CSARPKLAGVRSSTDTQYF. The sequenced CDR3 bases are TGCAGTGCAAGACCCAAGCTAGCGGGGGTTCGATCTAGCACAGATACG.

The sample holds a few counts of this clone. The read falls 3 residues short of the CDR3 end, and the missing part is taken from the germline J gene. At the DNA level, this CDR3 is encoded by other sequences in the same sample as well. This chain links TRBV19 with TRBJ1-1; D gene ambiguous. CDR3 length equals 13 residues. Germline V lookup: CDR1 LNHDA, CDR2 SQIVND (reference sequence). The chain's CDR3 is CASGLAGQETAFF. Incomplete CDR3 DNA: TGTGCCAGTGGACTAGCGGGCCAAGAGACC. Variable domain in full (rest from reference TRBV19 and TRBJ1-1): DGGITQSPKYLFRKEGQNVTLSCEQNLNHDAMYWYRQDPGQGLRLIYYSQIVNDFQKGDIAEGYSVSREKKESFPLTVTSAQKNPTAFYLCASGLAGQETAFFGQGTRLTVV.

This clone was seen a handful of times. Read data end 3 residues before the CDR3 end; the end is taken from the germline J gene. This rearrangement joins TRBV18 to TRBJ1-2; perhaps TRBD1 as D (5 bases). CDR1 and CDR2 (germline): KGHSH, LQKENI. The CDR3 runs 15 residues. The CDR3 protein is CASSPSGRGNDDYTF. Partial CDR3 DNA: TGTGCCAGCTCACCTAGCGGGAGGGGAAACGATGAC.

This clone was detected ten times or more. The observed sequence ends 3 residues before the CDR3 terminus, with the missing tail filled in from the germline J gene. J is TRBJ2-5 and V is TRBV19; the D gene is possibly TRBD2 (5 bases). This CDR3 spans 17 amino acids. V shed 5 bases and J shed 5 bases, with 24 bases lying between them. Looked up from germline, CDR1 is LNHDA and CDR2 is SQIVND (reference sequence). The CDR3 protein is CASSPRAGLNVGETQYF. The DNA read from the CDR3 is TGTGCCAGTAGTCCGAGGGCAGGTCTTAACGTGGGCGAGACC.

This clone was counted many times. The read finishes 3 residues shy of the CDR3 end, and the germline J gene is used to complete it. The chain carries TRBV18 and TRBJ2-5; no reliable D call. CDR3 length: 13 amino acids. Germline CDR1 KGHSH, CDR2 LQKENI. Trimming cost V 2 bases and J 2 bases, with 6 bases left between them. The CDR3 region is CASSPTRQETQYF. Incomplete CDR3 DNA: TGTGCCAGCTCACCAACCAGGCAAGAGACC.